This TCR beta chain stems from a study of blood T cell repertoires in COVID-19. Across the study: Sample material is recorded as cDNA or gDNA derived from T cells, B-cell-depleted T cells, or PBMCs.

Losses at the gene ends were 4 bases for V and 4 bases for J; bases not matched to a gene: 5. The CDR3 has 15 residues. Germline loops: CDR1 SGHDT, CDR2 YYEEEE. Under the authors' procedure: Researchers report that nucleated cell counts were estimated from reference gene primer amplification. The assay was immunoSEQ multiplex PCR, and TCRdb's table has in-frame clones only and misses some. V, J and clone size derive from that table, while D and trimming were established from the DNA sequence. The data hold fewer than 350,000 clones, with about 89% observed a single time. The V gene is TRBV5-6, the J gene TRBJ1-6, with 7 bases identical to TRBD1. The TCR sequence derives from a man aged 35-49 years with acute or convalescent COVID-19. Specimen: peripheral blood. The DNA for the CDR3 is TGTGCCAGCAGCCAGGACAGGTCTTATAATTCACCCCTCCACTTT. It specifies CASSQDRSYNSPLHF.